Listed here are 16 T cell receptor beta chains from one sample, sequenced in a study of shared clonotypes between healthy human individuals. Sequencing used immunoSEQ multiplex PCR; TCRdb keeps in-frame clones, though not all of them. Among about 1.1 million clones listed, 70% to 80% were seen once. The sample was memory CD4+ T cells from PBMCs. Subset: CD45RA-negative fraction. The receptors stem from a man younger than 30 in good health. Some clones in this sample may be carry-over from other donors' samples.

This clone was recorded a few times. The DNA for the CDR3 is TGTGCCAGCAGTGAAACGCAAAGGGGCACTGAAGCTTTCTTT. Translated, it gives CASSETQRGTEAFF. This chain uses TRBV2 with TRBJ1-1, with D perhaps matching TRBD1 (5 bases). V was pared by 2 bases and J by 4 bases, with 11 bases between. The CDR3 covers 14 residues. The germline gives CDR1 SNHLY, CDR2 FYNNEI.

This clone was detected once. The chain uses TRBV30 and TRBJ2-7, with a weak D call TRBD1 (6 bases). V shed 0 bases and J shed 12 bases, with 18 bases lying between them. CDR1 and CDR2 from the germline V gene are GTSNPN and SVGIG (reference sequence). This CDR3 has 13 residues. The DNA for the CDR3 is TGTGCCTGGAGTGTACGCTCTAGGGCAGGGGTGTACTTC. Translation gives CAWSVRSRAGVYF. Full variable domain (outside the CDR3, taken from reference TRBV30 and TRBJ2-7): SQTIHQWPATLVQPVGSPLSLECTVEGTSNPNLYWYRQAAGRGLQLLFYSVGIGQISSEVPQNLSASRPQDRQFILSSKKLLLSDSGFYLCAWSVRSRAGVYFGPGTRLTVT.

V and J are TRBV4-3 and TRBJ2-2; D tentatively reads TRBD1 or TRBD2 (5 bases each). Germline V gives CDR1 LGHNA, CDR2 YSLEER. With 4 bases removed from V and 1 base from J, the gap between germline ends came to 10 bases. CDR3 size: 15 residues. In DNA form, the CDR3 reads TGCGCCAGCAGCCGGGGACCGCGGAACACCGGGGAGCTGTTTTTT. It is translated as CASSRGPRNTGELFF.

A few counts support this clone. Other DNA sequences in the same sample also yield this CDR3. The rearrangement joins TRBV2 to TRBJ2-6; maybe TRBD1 (6 bases). The V and J ends lost 7 bases and 0 bases respectively, with 7 bases between them. CDR3 length: 14 residues. CDR1 SNHLY and CDR2 FYNNEI come from the germline V gene. The CDR3 is CASKGVSGANVLTF. The DNA of the CDR3 is TGTGCCAGCAAGGGGGTCTCTGGGGCCAACGTCCTGACTTTC.

The chain has TRBV2 and TRBJ1-3; no clear D. The CDR3 has 10 residues. V was pared by 8 bases and J by 4 bases, with 3 bases between. CDR1 is SNHLY and CDR2 is FYNNEI in the germline V gene. CDR3 in amino acids: CASVGNTIYF. CDR3 DNA: TGTGCCAGCGTCGGAAACACCATATATTTT. Full variable domain (outside the CDR3, taken from reference TRBV2 and TRBJ1-3): EPEVTQTPSHQVTQMGQEVILRCVPISNHLYFYWYRQILGQKVEFLVSFYNNEISEKSEIFDDQFSVERPDGSNFTLKIRSTKLEDSAMYFCASVGNTIYFGEGSWLTVV.

J is TRBJ1-5 and V is TRBV19, with unresolved D. Germline V CDR1 and CDR2: LNHDA, SQIVND (reference sequence). V was pared by 5 bases and J by 6 bases, with 14 bases between. The CDR3 runs 14 residues. CDR3 coding DNA: TGTGCCAGTAGTCCCCGAGGGAGGGTTCAGCCCCAGCATTTT. Translated, it gives CASSPRGRVQPQHF.

As to this clone: Other DNA sequences in this specimen translate into the identical CDR3. This sequence joins TRBV9 and TRBJ1-4; the D gene is possibly TRBD1 (6 bases). Trimming removed 3 bases from V and 7 bases from J, with 13 bases in between. CDR1 is SGDLS and CDR2 is YYNGEE in the germline V gene. This CDR3 is 14 amino acids long. The CDR3 DNA reads as TGTGCCAGCAGCGAACAGGGAGCGGGTGAAAAACTGTTTTTT. The encoded protein is CASSEQGAGEKLFF.

The V gene is TRBV5-8, the J gene TRBJ1-2, with a possible D match to TRBD1 (6 bases). Germline CDR1 reads SGHTS; CDR2 reads YDEGEE. V shed 5 bases and J shed 8 bases, with 19 bases lying between them. The CDR3 consists of 14 residues. DNA for the CDR3: TGTGCCAGCAGTCGTACTACAGGGTTGGCGGGCTACACCTTC. Its translation: CASSRTTGLAGYTF.

This clone was detected a few times. This chain connects TRBV4-1 to TRBJ2-3, with D tentatively TRBD2 (6 bases). Trimming shortened V by 4 bases and J by 4 bases, and 15 bases separated the two germline ends. From germline, CDR1 is MGHRA and CDR2 YSYEKL. There are 15 residues in the CDR3. This chain's CDR3 is CASSRVGGEADTQYF. CDR3 nucleotide sequence: TGCGCCAGCAGCCGTGTCGGAGGGGAGGCAGATACGCAGTATTTT.

The chain uses TRBV4-2 and TRBJ1-1; TRBD1 might be the D (5 bases). Trimming removed 0 bases at V and 3 bases at J, with 20 bases between. Germline values: CDR1 LGHNA, CDR2 YNFKEQ. The CDR3 loop spans 18 amino acids. CDR3 sequence (DNA): TGTGCCAGCAGCCAAGAGGAAGGACGGGGCAGGTTTGACACTGAAGCTTTCTTT. Its protein product is CASSQEEGRGRFDTEAFF.

This clone was counted between two and nine times. The chain carries TRBV4-1 and TRBJ2-1, with D possibly matching TRBD2 (5 bases). Germline CDR1 MGHRA, CDR2 YSYEKL. CDR3 length equals 15 residues. V shed 4 bases and J shed 6 bases, with 16 bases lying between them. In DNA form, the CDR3 reads TGCGCCAGCAGCCGACCCATAACTAGTTCCAATGAGCAGTTCTTC. Translation: CASSRPITSSNEQFF.

The CDR3 loop is CASSFATAQQAFF. In DNA, the CDR3 is TGTGCCAGCAGCTTCGCGACAGCGCAGCAAGCTTTCTTT. The gene calls are TRBV7-2 and TRBJ1-1, with D possibly being TRBD1 (5 bases). Trimming pared 3 bases from V and 9 bases from J, leaving 14 bases between. CDR3 length equals 13 residues. Germline V gene data show CDR1 as SGHTA and CDR2 as FQGNSA.

The chain has TRBV5-1 and TRBJ1-4; 7 bases fit TRBD1. The CDR3 totals 17 residues. Germline loops: CDR1 SGHRS, CDR2 YFSETQ. V trimming: 0 bases; J trimming: 7 bases; junction bases outside the gene matches: 12. The DNA for the CDR3 is TGCGCCAGCAGCTTGGGGCGACAGGGATCGGTGGGTGAAAAACTGTTTTTT. Translating gives CASSLGRQGSVGEKLFF.

The CDR3 coding sequence is TGCGCCAGCAGCTTTTCTCGGGACGAGCAGTACTTC. Protein product: CASSFSRDEQYF. The V call is TRBV5-1, the J call TRBJ2-7; D is uncertain. Deletions cut 2 bases from V and 5 bases from J, with 8 bases between. The CDR3 runs 12 residues. The V gene's germline CDR1 is SGHRS and CDR2 YFSETQ.

The rearrangement links TRBV29-1 to TRBJ2-5; D not resolved. The CDR3 runs 10 residues. CDR1 and CDR2 from the germline V gene are SQVTM and ANQGSEA. The V end lost 2 bases, the J end lost 5 bases, and 3 bases lay between the germline ends. CDR3 sequence: CSVEWETQYF. CDR3 bases: TGCAGCGTTGAATGGGAGACCCAGTACTTC.

The rearrangement joins TRBV4-3 to TRBJ1-1, with unresolved D. Germline assignment: CDR1 LGHNA and CDR2 YSLEER. The ends were cut back, 4 bases at V and 3 bases at J, with 15 bases in the middle. The CDR3 is made up of 15 amino acids. CDR3 amino acids: CASSRSSWADTEAFF. CDR3 nucleotides: TGCGCCAGCAGCCGGTCCTCCTGGGCTGACACTGAAGCTTTCTTT.